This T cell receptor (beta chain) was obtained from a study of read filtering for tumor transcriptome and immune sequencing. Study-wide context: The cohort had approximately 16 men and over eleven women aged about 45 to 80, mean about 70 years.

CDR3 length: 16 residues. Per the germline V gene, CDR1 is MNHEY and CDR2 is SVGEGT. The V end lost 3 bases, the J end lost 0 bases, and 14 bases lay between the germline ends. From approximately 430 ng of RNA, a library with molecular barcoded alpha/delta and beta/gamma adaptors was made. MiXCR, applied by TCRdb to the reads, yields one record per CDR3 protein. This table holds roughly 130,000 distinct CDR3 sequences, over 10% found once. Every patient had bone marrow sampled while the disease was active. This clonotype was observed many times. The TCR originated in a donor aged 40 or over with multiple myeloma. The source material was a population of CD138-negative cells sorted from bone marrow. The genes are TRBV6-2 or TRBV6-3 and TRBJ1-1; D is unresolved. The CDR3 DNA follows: TGTGCCAGCAGTTATTTTACAGCCCAGATGAACACTGAAGCTTTCTTT. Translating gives CASSYFTAQMNTEAFF.